This T cell receptor (beta chain) is drawn from a study of T-cell memory formation after mild COVID-19. The sample holds a few counts of this clonotype. From 5'RACE with constant-segment primers came TCR alpha and TCR beta cDNA libraries that carried sample barcodes and UMIs. TCRdb re-analysed the 5' RACE reads in MiXCR, keeping a single row per CDR3 protein. The sample lists fewer than 700,000 distinct CDR3 sequences, about 22% seen once, with 7.5% to 9.5% in the top ten. Germline lookup yields CDR1 SGHKS and CDR2 YYEKEE (reference sequence). This CDR3 spans 16 amino acids. The ends were cut back, 7 bases at V and 2 bases at J, with 21 bases in the middle.

Material: PBMCs or a T cell subset sorted from them (not recorded which). The rearrangement joins TRBV5-5 to TRBJ1-2, with D perhaps TRBD1 (6 bases). The TCR sequence derives from an adult woman who had mild COVID-19 (a few samples of this study predate the infection). Cell type and time point are not known. CDR3 sequence: CASGRATGNGNYGYTF. The CDR3 region has the DNA TGTGCCAGCGGCCGCGCAACAGGGAACGGGAACTATGGCTACACCTTC. Filled out from reference TRBV5-5 and TRBJ1-2, the complete variable domain reads DAGVTQSPTHLIKTRGQQVTLRCSPISGHKSVSWYQQVLGQGPQFIFQYYEKEERGRGNFPDRFSARQFPNYSSELNVNALLLGDSALYLCASGRATGNGNYGYTFGSGTRLTVV.